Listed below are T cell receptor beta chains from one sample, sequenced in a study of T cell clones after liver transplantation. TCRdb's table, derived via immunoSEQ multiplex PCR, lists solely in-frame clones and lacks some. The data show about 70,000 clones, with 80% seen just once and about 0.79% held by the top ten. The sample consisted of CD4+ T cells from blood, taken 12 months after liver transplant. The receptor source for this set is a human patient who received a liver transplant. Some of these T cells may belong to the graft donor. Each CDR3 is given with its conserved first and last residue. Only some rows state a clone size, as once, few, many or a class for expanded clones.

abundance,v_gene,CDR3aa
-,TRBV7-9,CASGLGTPFDTYEQYF
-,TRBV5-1,CASSFGGRENTGELFF
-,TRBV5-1,CASRPDRLNTEAFF
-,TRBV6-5,CASSYSRVGQPQHF
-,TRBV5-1,CASSLVGDTQYF
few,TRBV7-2,CASSDYGTSGRNEQYF
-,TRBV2,CASKMTVSTDTQYF
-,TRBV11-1,CASSWGAGERKLFF
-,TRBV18,CASSPAVAGGPGELFF
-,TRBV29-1,CSVWVGGTEQETQYF
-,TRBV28,CASSLPPGLAAGDEQYF
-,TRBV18,CASSPDRIGTEAFF
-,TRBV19,CASSRDRGDEAFF
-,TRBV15,CATSSYSGSNEQFF
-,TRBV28,CASREGRGTEAFF
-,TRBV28,CASRLTGDQPQHF
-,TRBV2,CASSAGTPATGELFF
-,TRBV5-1,CASSLGAASGSPTRNTGELFF
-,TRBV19,CASSRTSGTQETQYF
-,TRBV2,CASSLRGTGGYNGYTF
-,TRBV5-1,CASSLEGSRNTIYF
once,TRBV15,CATSRGSGYYEQYF
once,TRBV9,CASSDRASYGYTF
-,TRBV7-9,CASSLEFRGGNEQFF
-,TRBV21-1,CASSKLKRGQGLQPQHF
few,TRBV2,CASRPDSYEQYF
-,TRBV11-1,CASSTTQGLEAFF
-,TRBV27,CASSLRVTPNEKLFF
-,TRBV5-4,CASSLGTEGAEAFF
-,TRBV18,CASSPSGGGNSGNTIYF
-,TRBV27,CASSFHDWGGELFF
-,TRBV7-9,CASSLAIGTSPDTQYF
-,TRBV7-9,CASSLAGRMNTEAFF
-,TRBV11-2,CASRPRGGRETQYF
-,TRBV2,CASSGTSGRGETQYF
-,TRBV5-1,CASSYTSSNTGELFF
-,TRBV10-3,CAISESNLYTLRVNEQFF
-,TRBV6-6,CASSHNGGQDTEAFF
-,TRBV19,CASNPQGLNTEAFF
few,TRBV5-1,CASSPTVTKGTEAFF
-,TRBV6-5,CASSQDRGLDEQYF
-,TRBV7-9,CASSPSNNRGDQPQHF
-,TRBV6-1,CASTQGHPITYEQYF
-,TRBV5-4,CASSFQLQETQYF
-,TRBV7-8,CASSPRTGGGTGELFF
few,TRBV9,CASSVGPFSSGKETGELFF
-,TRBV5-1,CASTDPNGYGYTF
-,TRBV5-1,CASSQSTGTGNTIYF
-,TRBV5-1,CASSLQGPGDPGELFF
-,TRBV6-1,CAIRTGASTEAFF
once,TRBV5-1,CASSLVVSETRTQYF
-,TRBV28,CASSRLGGSRSNQPQHF
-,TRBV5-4,CASSLAGGAANTEAFF
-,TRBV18,CASSPRGSPNTEAFF